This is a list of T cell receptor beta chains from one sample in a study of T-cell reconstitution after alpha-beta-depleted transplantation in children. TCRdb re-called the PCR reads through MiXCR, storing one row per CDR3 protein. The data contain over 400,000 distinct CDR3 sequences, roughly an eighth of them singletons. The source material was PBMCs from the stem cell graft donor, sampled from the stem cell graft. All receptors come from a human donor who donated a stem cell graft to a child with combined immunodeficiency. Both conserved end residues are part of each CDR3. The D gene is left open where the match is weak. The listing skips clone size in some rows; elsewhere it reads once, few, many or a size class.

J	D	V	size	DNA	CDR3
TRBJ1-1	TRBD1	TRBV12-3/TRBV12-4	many	TGTGCCAGCAGTGAACAGGGGGATGGCACTGAAGCTTTCTTT	CASSEQGDGTEAFF
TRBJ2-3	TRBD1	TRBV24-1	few	TGTGCCACCGGGGGACAGTTCGGCACAGATACGCAGTATTTT	CATGGQFGTDTQYF
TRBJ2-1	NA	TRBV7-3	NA	TGTGCCAGCAGCTTGCACCAGGGGACCATATCCTACAATGAGCAGTTCTTC	CASSLHQGTISYNEQFF
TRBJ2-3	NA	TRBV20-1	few	TGCAGCTACGCAGGGTCTAGCACAGATACGCAGTATTTT	CSYAGSSTDTQYF
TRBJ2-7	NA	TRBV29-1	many	TGCAGCGTTGTGGGCCAAGACTCCTACGAGCAGTACTTC	CSVVGQDSYEQYF
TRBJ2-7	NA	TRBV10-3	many	TGTGCCATCGAGTCTCCCGGGGTCTACGAGCAGTACTTC	CAIESPGVYEQYF
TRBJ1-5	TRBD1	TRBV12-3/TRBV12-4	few	TGTGCCAGCAGTTCACAGGGGATGAGCAATCAGCCCCAGCATTTT	CASSSQGMSNQPQHF
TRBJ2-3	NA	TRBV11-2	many	TGTGCCAGCAGCTTAGCTCTTAGCACAGATACGCAGTATTTT	CASSLALSTDTQYF
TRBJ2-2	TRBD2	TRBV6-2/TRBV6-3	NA	TGTGCCAGCAGTTACGGCGGGGGCACCGGGGAGCTGTTTTTT	CASSYGGGTGELFF
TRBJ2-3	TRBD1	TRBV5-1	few	TGCGCCAGCAGCCCGGGACAGAGCTTCACAGATACGCAGTATTTT	CASSPGQSFTDTQYF
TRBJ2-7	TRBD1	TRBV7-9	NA	TGTGCCAGCAGCTTAGATCCAGGGGGCGCCTACGAGCAGTACTTC	CASSLDPGGAYEQYF
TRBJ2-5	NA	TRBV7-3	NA	TGTGCCAGCAGAGGCGAAGGGAAAGAGACCCAGTACTTC	CASRGEGKETQYF
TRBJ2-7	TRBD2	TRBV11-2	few	TGTGCCAGCAGCTTAGTGACTAGCGGGAGGACCAGCTCCTACGAGCAGTACTTC	CASSLVTSGRTSSYEQYF
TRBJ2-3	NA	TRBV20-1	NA	TGCAGTGCTAGTGGGTCCTCAGATACGCAGTATTTT	CSASGSSDTQYF
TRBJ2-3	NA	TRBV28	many	TGTGCCAGCACCACCACAGGCGGCACAGATACGCAGTATTTT	CASTTTGGTDTQYF
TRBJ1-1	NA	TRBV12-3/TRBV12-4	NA	TGTGCCAGCAGTTTACAGCCGGGATCCACTGAAGCTTTCTTT	CASSLQPGSTEAFF
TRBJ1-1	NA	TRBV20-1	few	TGCAGTGCTGCGGCCGGGTATTTTAACACTGAAGCTTTCTTT	CSAAAGYFNTEAFF
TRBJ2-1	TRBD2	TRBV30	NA	TGTGCCTGGAGTGTAGATGGGGGAGGGCCCTACAATGAGCAGTTCTTC	CAWSVDGGGPYNEQFF